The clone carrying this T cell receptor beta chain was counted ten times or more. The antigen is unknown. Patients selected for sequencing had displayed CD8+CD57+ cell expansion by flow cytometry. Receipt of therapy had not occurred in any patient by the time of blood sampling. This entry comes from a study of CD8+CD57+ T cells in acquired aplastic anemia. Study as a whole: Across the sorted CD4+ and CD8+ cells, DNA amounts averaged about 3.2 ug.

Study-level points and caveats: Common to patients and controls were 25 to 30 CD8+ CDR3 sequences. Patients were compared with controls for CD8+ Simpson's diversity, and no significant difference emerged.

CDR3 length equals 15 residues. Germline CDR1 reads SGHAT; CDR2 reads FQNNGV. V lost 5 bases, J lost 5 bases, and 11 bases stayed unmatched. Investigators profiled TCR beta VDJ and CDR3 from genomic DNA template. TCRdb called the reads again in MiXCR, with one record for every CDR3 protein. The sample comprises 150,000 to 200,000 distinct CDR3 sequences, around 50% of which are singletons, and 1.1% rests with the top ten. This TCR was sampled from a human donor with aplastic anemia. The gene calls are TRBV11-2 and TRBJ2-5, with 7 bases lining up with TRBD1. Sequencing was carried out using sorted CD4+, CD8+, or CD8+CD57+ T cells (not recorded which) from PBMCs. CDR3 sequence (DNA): TGTGCCAGCAGCCTCAACCCACAGGGGTGGGAGACCCAGTACTTC. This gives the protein CASSLNPQGWETQYF.